Reported below is one T cell receptor (beta chain). This specimen comes from a study of T-cell reconstitution after alpha-beta-depleted transplantation in children. This CDR3 has 10 amino acids. Per the germline V gene, CDR1 is LNHNV and CDR2 is YYDKDF (reference sequence). With 8 bases removed from V and 5 bases from J, the gap between germline ends came to 6 bases. Library preparation (for TCRbeta) was performed with unique molecular identifiers. TCRdb reprocessed the PCR reads via MiXCR and lists one record per CDR3 protein. The sample has 350,000 to 400,000 distinct CDR3 sequences; over 20% are singletons.

This rearrangement joins TRBV15 to TRBJ2-5, with D tentatively TRBD2 (5 bases). The source of this sequence is a human donor who donated a stem cell graft to a child with acute myeloid leukemia. Sequencing used PBMCs from the stem cell graft donor, obtained from the stem cell graft. The CDR3 is CATGGETQYF. CDR3 coding DNA: TGTGCCACCGGCGGGGAGACCCAGTACTTC.